A selection of T cell receptor beta chains follows, all from one sample in a study of identical twins. TCRdb ran MiXCR on the 5' RACE reads and lists one entry per CDR3 protein. This sample carries some 500,000 distinct CDR3 sequences, approximately 15% of them seen once, and the ten largest clones take 0.98%. This sample also appeared in a second study, on yellow fever vaccine responses in identical twins.

Sequences were obtained from CD4+ T cells sorted from blood. All receptors come from a woman aged 18-29 years in good health. CDR3s include the opening cysteine and the closing phenylalanine or tryptophan. The D gene is left open where the match is weak. Clone size is given for some rows only: seen once, a few or many times, or a class if the clone is expanded.

TRBV19,TRBD1,TRBJ2-5,once,TGTGCCAGTAGTCCCGGACAGGGCAGAAAAGAGACCCAGTACTTC,CASSPGQGRKETQYF
TRBV15,TRBD1,TRBJ2-7,many,TGTGCCACCAGCAGAGAGGAGGGACAGGGGTACGAGCAGTACTTC,CATSREEGQGYEQYF
TRBV28,.,TRBJ1-2,few,TGTGCCAGCAGTACCCAGGGTTCGTACAACTATGGCTACACCTTC,CASSTQGSYNYGYTF
TRBV7-2,.,TRBJ2-5,.,TGTGCCAGCAGCACCCCCGGGTACCAAGAGACCCAGTACTTC,CASSTPGYQETQYF
TRBV7-2,.,TRBJ1-5,few,TGTGCCAGCAGCCCCAGCGAAGGTCTCCAGCCCCAGCATTTT,CASSPSEGLQPQHF
TRBV29-1,TRBD1,TRBJ2-1,.,TGCAGCGTTGCTCCCAGGGGGCAGGACAATGAGCAGTTCTTC,CSVAPRGQDNEQFF
TRBV7-8,TRBD2,TRBJ2-3,few,TGTGCCAGCAGCTTACTGACTAGCGGGAGCCTGGCAGATACGCAGTATTTT,CASSLLTSGSLADTQYF
TRBV18,TRBD1,TRBJ2-7,.,TGTGCCAGCTCACCCGGACAGGGAAACACCTACGAGCAGTACTTC,CASSPGQGNTYEQYF
TRBV7-2,.,TRBJ1-2,.,TGTGCCAGCAGCCGGGACGAAGGAGGGGGCTACACCTTC,CASSRDEGGGYTF
TRBV4-3,TRBD2,TRBJ2-3,few,TGCGCCAGCAGCCAAGGGTGTACTAGCGGGAGAGCAGATACGCAGTATTTT,CASSQGCTSGRADTQYF
TRBV9,.,TRBJ2-2,few,TGTGCCAGCAGCCCTCTAGGGGGGAATACCGGGGAGCTGTTTTTT,CASSPLGGNTGELFF
TRBV29-1,.,TRBJ2-7,many,TGCAGCGTTGTAGAGGGCGGGGACTACGAGCAGTACTTC,CSVVEGGDYEQYF
TRBV6-2/TRBV6-3,.,TRBJ2-3,.,TGTGCCAGCGAGGGGAGGCCGGACGGAGATACGCAGTATTTT,CASEGRPDGDTQYF
TRBV7-2,TRBD1,TRBJ1-2,few,TGTGCCAGCAGCGTCGACAGGGGGGGATATGGCTACACCTTC,CASSVDRGGYGYTF
TRBV20-1,TRBD1,TRBJ2-2,.,TGCAGTGCTAGGAGGGACAGGGAGGGAACCATACCTACCGGGGAGCTGTTTTTT,CSARRDREGTIPTGELFF
TRBV5-1,TRBD2,TRBJ2-5,.,TGCGCCAGCAAAGGAGCGGGGGTGGAGACCCAGTACTTC,CASKGAGVETQYF
TRBV7-6,.,TRBJ2-5,.,TGTGCCAGCAGCTTTTTGAAGGGGATGGGGGTAGGAGAGACCCAGTACTTC,CASSFLKGMGVGETQYF